This T cell receptor (beta chain) appears in the sequencing data of a study of blood T cell repertoires in COVID-19 (dated by TCRdb to 2018 to 2021). Background for the entire study: The collaborator samples originated in the United States, Italy and Spain and spanned the acute and convalescent phases of COVID-19. The prospective study material was composed of cDNA or gDNA derived from T cells, B-cell-depleted T cells, or PBMCs. Deeply sampled blood TCRbeta repertoires from subjects exposed to, actively infected with, or recovered from COVID-19 were included in the dataset. The repertoires were released in a freely available public database meant as a resource for research on the immune response to SARS-CoV-2. Samples came from the ongoing ImmuneRACE study (first 160 participants) plus 1,254 subjects from 6 global collaborators. A de-identified subject ID, COVID-19 status, age in years and sex were almost always included in the sample metadata. Where available, HLA class I and class II types were obtained from metadata supplied by the sample provider rather than from assay-based typing.

Whole blood was collected in K2EDTA tubes by collaborating institutions according to the institutions' own protocols. Collaborator samples were shipped for TCRbeta analysis as frozen whole blood, isolated PBMCs, or DNA extracted from either sample type. With respect to this clone: The antigen it binds to is not known. The input lacks base qualities; no much larger clone sits a single base away.

TCRbeta CDR3 regions were amplified from genomic DNA using the immunoSEQ Assay, a bias-controlled multiplex PCR. The authors processed their data as follows. The number of nucleated cells in each sample was estimated by amplification of reference gene primers within the assay. Sequence reads were collapsed and filtered to measure the absolute abundance of every unique TCRbeta CDR3 rearrangement. For each sample, productive Simpson clonality was calculated as the square root of Simpson's diversity index across productive rearrangements. TCRdb obtained this table from immuneACCESS and retained in-frame rearrangements with V and J assigned. These tables miss some clones; where compared with another copy, unresolved V genes account for less than half of the shortfall, and the remainder is unexplained. For V, J and clone size, that table is used; D and trimming come from the DNA. Present in this sample are roughly 700,000 clones, just under 90% of which were seen just once. The biggest ten clones account for roughly 0.26% of the sample.

CDR1 and CDR2 (KGHDR, SFDVKD) derive from the germline V gene. The CDR3 runs 14 residues from the cysteine to the phenylalanine. Solely the CDR3 DNA is kept, with 42 bases framed from the first base. The V end gives up 6 bases and the J end 1 base, leaving 2 bases in the junction not matched to a gene. Summary of the overall study and its limitations: The quantity of clinical and demographic metadata differed by source and by participant and was supplied without curation.

Sequencing was performed on peripheral blood. The chain links TRBV24-1 with TRBJ1-2; a stretch of 9 junction bases matches TRBD1. This clonotype was sampled from a woman in her late teens or twenties with acute or convalescent COVID-19. The CDR3 is CATSRTGDNYGYTF. DNA sequence: TGTGCCACCAGTAGGACAGGGGATAACTATGGCTACACCTTC.